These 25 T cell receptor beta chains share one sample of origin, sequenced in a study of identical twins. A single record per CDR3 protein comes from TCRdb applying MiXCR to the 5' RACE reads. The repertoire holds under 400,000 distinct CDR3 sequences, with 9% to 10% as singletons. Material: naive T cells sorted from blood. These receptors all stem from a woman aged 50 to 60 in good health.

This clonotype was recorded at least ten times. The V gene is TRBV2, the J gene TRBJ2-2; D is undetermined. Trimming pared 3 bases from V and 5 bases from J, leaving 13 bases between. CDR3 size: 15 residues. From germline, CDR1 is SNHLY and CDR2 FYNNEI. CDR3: CASSDLYRSTGELFF. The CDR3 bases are TGTGCCAGCAGTGATTTATACAGAAGTACCGGGGAGCTGTTTTTT.

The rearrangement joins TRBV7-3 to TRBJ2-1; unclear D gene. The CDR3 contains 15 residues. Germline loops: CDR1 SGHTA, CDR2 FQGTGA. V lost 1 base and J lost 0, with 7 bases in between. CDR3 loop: CASSLNPSSYNEQFF. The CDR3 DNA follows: TGTGCCAGCAGCTTAAACCCTAGCTCCTACAATGAGCAGTTCTTC.

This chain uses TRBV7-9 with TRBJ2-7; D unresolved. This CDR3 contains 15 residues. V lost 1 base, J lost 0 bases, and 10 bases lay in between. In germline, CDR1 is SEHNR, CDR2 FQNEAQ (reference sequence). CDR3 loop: CASSLVDSPSYEQYF. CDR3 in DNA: TGTGCCAGCAGCTTAGTCGACTCCCCCTCCTACGAGCAGTACTTC.

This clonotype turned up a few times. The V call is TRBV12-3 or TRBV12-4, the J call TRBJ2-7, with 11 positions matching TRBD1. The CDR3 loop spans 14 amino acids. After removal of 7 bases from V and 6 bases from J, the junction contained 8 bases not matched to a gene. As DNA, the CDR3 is TGTGCCAGCACCCCCGGACAGGGGGCCTCCGAGCAGTACTTC. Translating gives CASTPGQGASEQYF.

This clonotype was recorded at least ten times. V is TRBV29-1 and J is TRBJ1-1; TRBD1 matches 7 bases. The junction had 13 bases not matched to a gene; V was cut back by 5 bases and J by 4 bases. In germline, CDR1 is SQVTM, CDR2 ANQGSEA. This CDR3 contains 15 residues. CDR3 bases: TGCAGCGTTAACTATAGAGGGGGCCGGGGCACTGAAGCTTTCTTT. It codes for CSVNYRGGRGTEAFF.

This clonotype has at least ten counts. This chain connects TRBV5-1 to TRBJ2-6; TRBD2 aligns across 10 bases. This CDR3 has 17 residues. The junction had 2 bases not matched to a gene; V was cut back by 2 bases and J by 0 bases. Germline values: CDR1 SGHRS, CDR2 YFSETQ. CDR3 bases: TGCGCCAGCAGCTTACTAGCGGGGCACTCTGGGGCCAACGTCCTGACTTTC. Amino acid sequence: CASSLLAGHSGANVLTF.

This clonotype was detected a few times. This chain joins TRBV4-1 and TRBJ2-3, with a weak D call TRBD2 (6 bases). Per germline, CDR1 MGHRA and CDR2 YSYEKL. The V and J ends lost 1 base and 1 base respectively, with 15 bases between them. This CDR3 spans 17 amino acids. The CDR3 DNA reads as TGCGCCAGCAGCCAAGCGCCCTCAGCGGGCGGCACAGATACGCAGTATTTT. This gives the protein CASSQAPSAGGTDTQYF.

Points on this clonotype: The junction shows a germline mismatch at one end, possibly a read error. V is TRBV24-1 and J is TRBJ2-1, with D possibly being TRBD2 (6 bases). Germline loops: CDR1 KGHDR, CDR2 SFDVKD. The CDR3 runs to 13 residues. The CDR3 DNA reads TGTGCTACCAGGGCTAGCGTACACAATGAGCAGTTCTTC. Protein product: CATRASVHNEQFF.

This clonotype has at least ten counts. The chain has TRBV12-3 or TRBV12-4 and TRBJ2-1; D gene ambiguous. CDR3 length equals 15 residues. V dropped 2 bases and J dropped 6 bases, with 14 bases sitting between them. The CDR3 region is CASSLWLSTSNEQFF. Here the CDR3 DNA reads TGTGCCAGCAGTTTATGGCTAAGCACGTCCAATGAGCAGTTCTTC.

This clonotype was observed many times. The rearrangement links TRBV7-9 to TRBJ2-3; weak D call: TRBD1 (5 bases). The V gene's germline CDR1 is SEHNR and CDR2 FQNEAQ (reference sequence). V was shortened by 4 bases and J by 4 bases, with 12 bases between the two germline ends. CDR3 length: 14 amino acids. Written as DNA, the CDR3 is TGTGCCAGCAGCTCCGCAGGGTGGGCAGATACGCAGTATTTT. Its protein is CASSSAGWADTQYF.

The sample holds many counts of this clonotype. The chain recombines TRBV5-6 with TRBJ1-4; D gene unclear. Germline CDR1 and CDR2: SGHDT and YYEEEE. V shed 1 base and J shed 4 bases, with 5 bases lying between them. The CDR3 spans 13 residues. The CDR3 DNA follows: TGTGCCAGCAGCTTGAGTCTTAATGAAAAACTGTTTTTT. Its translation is CASSLSLNEKLFF.

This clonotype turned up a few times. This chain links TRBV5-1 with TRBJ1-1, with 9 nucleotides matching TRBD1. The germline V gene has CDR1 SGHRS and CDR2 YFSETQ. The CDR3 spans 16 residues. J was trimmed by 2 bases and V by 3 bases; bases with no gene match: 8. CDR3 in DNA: TGCGCCAGCAGCTCCGGGACAGGGTGGAGCAACACTGAAGCTTTCTTT. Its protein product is CASSSGTGWSNTEAFF.

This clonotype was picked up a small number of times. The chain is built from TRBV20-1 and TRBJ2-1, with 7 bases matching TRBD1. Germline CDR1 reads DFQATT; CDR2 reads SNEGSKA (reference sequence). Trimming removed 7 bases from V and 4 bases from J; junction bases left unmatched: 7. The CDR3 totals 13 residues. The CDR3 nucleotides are TGCAGTGTGGAACAGGGGTTGTACAATGAGCAGTTCTTC. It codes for CSVEQGLYNEQFF.

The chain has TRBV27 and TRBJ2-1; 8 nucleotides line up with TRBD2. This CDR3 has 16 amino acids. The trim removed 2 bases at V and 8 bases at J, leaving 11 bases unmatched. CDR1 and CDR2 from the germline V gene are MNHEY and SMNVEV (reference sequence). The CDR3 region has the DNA TGTGCCAGCAGTTTAATAGGCGGGAGGCTCAGCGATGAGCAGTTCTTC. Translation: CASSLIGGRLSDEQFF.

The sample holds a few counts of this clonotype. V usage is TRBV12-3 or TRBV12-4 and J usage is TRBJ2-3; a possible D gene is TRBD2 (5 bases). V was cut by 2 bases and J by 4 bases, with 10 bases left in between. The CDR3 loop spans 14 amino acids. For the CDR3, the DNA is TGTGCCAGCAGTTTACCCGGGAACCCAGATACGCAGTATTTT. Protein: CASSLPGNPDTQYF.

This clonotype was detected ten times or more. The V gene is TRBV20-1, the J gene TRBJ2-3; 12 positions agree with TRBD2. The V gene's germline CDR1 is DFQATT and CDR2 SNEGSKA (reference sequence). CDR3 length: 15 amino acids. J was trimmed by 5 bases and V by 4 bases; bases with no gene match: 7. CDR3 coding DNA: TGCAGTGCTAAACTAGCGGGAGGAGTCAGAGATACGCAGTATTTT. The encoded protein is CSAKLAGGVRDTQYF.

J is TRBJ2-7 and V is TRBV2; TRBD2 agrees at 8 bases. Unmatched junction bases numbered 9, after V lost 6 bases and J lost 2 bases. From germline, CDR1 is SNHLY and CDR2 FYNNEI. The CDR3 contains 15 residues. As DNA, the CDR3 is TGTGCCAGCAGGTCCTCGACTAGCGTGCCCTACGAGCAGTACTTC. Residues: CASRSSTSVPYEQYF. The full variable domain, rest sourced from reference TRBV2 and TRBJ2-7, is EPEVTQTPSHQVTQMGQEVILRCVPISNHLYFYWYRQILGQKVEFLVSFYNNEISEKSEIFDDQFSVERPDGSNFTLKIRSTKLEDSAMYFCASRSSTSVPYEQYFGPGTRLTVT.

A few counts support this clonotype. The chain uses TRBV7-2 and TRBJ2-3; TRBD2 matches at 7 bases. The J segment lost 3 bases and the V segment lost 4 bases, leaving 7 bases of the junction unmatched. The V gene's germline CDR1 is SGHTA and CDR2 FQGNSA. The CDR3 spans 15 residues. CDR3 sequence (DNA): TGTGCCAGCAGCTGGGGGGGTGCTGGTACAGATACGCAGTATTTT. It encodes CASSWGGAGTDTQYF.

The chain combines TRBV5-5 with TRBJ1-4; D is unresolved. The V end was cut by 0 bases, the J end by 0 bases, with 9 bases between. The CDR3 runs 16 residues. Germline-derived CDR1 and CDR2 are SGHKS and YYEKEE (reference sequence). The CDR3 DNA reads TGTGCCAGCAGCTTGGTTTCCGGCGCAACTAATGAAAAACTGTTTTTT. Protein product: CASSLVSGATNEKLFF.

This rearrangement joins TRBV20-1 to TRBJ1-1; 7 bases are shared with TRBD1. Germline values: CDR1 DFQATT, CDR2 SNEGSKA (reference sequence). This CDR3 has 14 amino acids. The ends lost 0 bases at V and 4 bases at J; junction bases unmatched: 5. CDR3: CSARDRQGRTEAFF. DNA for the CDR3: TGCAGTGCTAGAGACCGACAGGGCCGCACTGAAGCTTTCTTT.

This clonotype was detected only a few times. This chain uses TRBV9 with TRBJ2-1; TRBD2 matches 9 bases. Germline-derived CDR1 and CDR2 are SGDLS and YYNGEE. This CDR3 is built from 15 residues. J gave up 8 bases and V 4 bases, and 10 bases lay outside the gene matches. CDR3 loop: CASSLQAGGLDEQFF. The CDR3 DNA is TGTGCCAGCAGCCTCCAGGCGGGAGGGCTCGATGAGCAGTTCTTC.

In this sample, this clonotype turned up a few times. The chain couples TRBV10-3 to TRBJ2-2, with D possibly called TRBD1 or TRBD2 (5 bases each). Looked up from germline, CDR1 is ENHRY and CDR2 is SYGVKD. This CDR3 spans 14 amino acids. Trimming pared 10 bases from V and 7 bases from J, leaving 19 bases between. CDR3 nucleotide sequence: TGTGCCACCGGATTTGAGGGGATCGGCGGGGAGCTGTTTTTT. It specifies CATGFEGIGGELFF.

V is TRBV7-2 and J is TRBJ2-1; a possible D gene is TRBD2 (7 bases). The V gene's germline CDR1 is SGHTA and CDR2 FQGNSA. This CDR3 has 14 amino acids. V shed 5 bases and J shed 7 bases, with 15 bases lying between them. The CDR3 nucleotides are TGTGCCAGCAGCACTCTCGGGGGGCGGAATGAGCAGTTCTTC. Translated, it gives CASSTLGGRNEQFF.

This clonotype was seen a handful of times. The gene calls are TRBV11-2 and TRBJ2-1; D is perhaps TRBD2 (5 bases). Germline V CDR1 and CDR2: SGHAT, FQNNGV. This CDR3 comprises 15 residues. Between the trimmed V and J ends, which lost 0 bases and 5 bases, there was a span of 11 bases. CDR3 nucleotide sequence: TGTGCCAGCAGCTTAGAGGGTGGGAGCCACAATGAGCAGTTCTTC. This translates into CASSLEGGSHNEQFF.

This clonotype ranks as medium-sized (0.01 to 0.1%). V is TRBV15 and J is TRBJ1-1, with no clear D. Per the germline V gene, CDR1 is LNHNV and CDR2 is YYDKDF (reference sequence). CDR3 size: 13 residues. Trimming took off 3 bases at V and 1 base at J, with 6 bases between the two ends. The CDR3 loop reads CATSSTENTEAFF. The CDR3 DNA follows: TGTGCCACCAGCAGCACAGAGAACACTGAAGCTTTCTTT.